This T cell receptor beta chain was documented in a study of cytomegalovirus exposure and HLA in healthy donors (dated by TCRdb to between 2016 and 2019). In the study overall: An earlier analysis of several hundred of the donors reported roughly 300 Gb of sequence data and 117 million unique TCR beta sequences from 150 million to 200 million T cells. An earlier analysis of 587 of the donors used high-throughput TCR beta sequencing to judge whether each TCR beta V gene segment behaved as functional or pseudogenic. High-throughput TCR immunosequencing, statistical association of individual TCRs with disease status, and machine learning were combined to predict cytomegalovirus infection status. A later analysis re-analyzed previously published TCR beta repertoires from roughly 600 donors and added high-resolution HLA genotyping to study TCR occurrence patterns. The genetic ancestry cluster associated with self-reported Caucasian donors included 81% of the roughly 360 genotyped donors. Across around 400 genotyped donors of the cohort, an average of roughly 200,000 unique TCR beta nucleotide sequences per donor were sequenced, and approximately 17% of those sequences were non-productive. Typing coverage differed by locus: A, B, C, DRB1 and DQB1 were typed in about 620-640 donors, DQA1 in about 510, DPA1 in around 610, and DPB1 in about 450. All discovery cohort repertoires had been generated on a single sequencing platform. A separate validation cohort of 100 to 150 different subjects was used in addition to the 666-subject first cohort. The study profiled the T cell repertoires of hundreds of subjects by immunosequencing and related them to cytomegalovirus serostatus. A later genetic analysis used genome-wide SNP genotypes for about 60% of the roughly 700 donors, treating that subset as a discovery cohort. Donor age, sex, ethnicity and CMV serostatus were compiled together with the repertoire data. HLA typing included class I and class II loci at four-digit resolution. The study aimed to test whether cataloging public T cell receptors could reveal signatures of past pathogen exposure. Approximately 310 gigabases of sequencing data and 80 million or so unique TCR sequences were included in an early release covering over 600 HLA-typed donors. Rather than drawing on any new phenotypic data, the later analysis identified candidate immune exposures from TCR beta sequences and the way those sequences occurred across donors. Several DR-DQ haplotypes were handled as single units for association and clustering, since linkage in the cohort was strong.

The cohort consisted of more than 650 healthy bone marrow donors. Cohort members were all nominally healthy when sampled, although unrecorded immune exposures were likely present. The donor was CMV seronegative and was included in the group of over 300 seronegative cohort members. A peripheral blood sample was collected from each donor, and TCR beta sequencing was performed on peripheral blood mononuclear cells. The Qiagen DNeasy Blood Extraction Kit was used to extract genomic DNA from the blood cell samples. Libraries were made using the immunoSEQ multiplex PCR assay. The multiplex PCR relied on a mix of 60 forward primers for TCR Vbeta segments and 13 reverse primers for TCR Jbeta segments. Amplification of the CDR3 region of rearranged TCR beta genes was performed with a multiplex PCR assay on genomic DNA. The amplified TCR beta libraries were sequenced on the Illumina HiSeq System as 87-base-pair reads. For the original study's pipeline: A later analysis counted approximately 76 million unique TCR beta chains across the approximately 700 repertoires, and some 11 million of these chains were shared by at least two donors. Raw reads were error-corrected and collapsed into unique sequences by a nearest-neighbor algorithm in which closely related sequences were merged to remove PCR and sequencing errors. Alignment of CDR3 sequences to IMGT reference sequences was used to assign V, D and J gene segments. For a sequence to be retained, at least a six-nucleotide match to both a V gene segment and a J gene segment was required. Rearrangements were called productive when the CDR3 lacked stop codons and stayed in frame with V and J; all others were non-productive. CDR3 was defined by IMGT convention, running from the second conserved V-encoded cysteine to the conserved J-encoded phenylalanine. The earlier analysis of roughly 590 of the donors excluded sequences that lacked an unambiguous match to a single V gene segment. In an earlier analysis of 587 of the donors, V segments were called functional above 56.7% productive rearrangements and were called segregating when the between-donor standard deviation exceeded 5%. A statistical classification framework was developed to diagnose cytomegalovirus status using the catalog of TCR beta chain sequences. In a later analysis, TCR nucleotide sequences were compared against IMGT/GENE-DB human TR gene sequences so that V and J genes could be assigned. Using the TCRdist pipeline, a later analysis assigned CDR3 sequences along with most-parsimonious VDJ recombination scenarios. A later analysis defined each TCR beta chain by its CDR3 amino acid sequence plus V-gene family, and excluded reads lacking a unique V-gene family. To address suspected cross-contamination and a sequencing artifact, a later analysis removed around 590 highly shared, low-generation-probability nucleotide sequences. For each public chain, a later analysis derived a clonal expansion index from normalized ranks of inferred template counts within each repertoire. A later analysis computed generation probabilities with a VDJ recombination model fitted to out-of-frame rearrangements, and checked the results against IGoR. Hypergeometric tests were used in a later analysis to score TCR-TCR, TCR-HLA and TCR-CMV co-occurrence, with a repertoire-size bias correction applied to the TCR pairs. A later analysis estimated false discovery rates by permuting HLA or CMV assignments 20 times. In a later analysis, co-occurring TCRs were grouped using DBSCAN, and TCRdist sequence similarity was added for clustering within HLA-allele-positive subsets. Repertoires with fewer than 30,000 or more than 120,000 public chains, plus five repertoires with anomalous nucleotide sharing, were excluded from co-occurrence clustering. Sourced from immuneACCESS, this table was stored by TCRdb with only in-frame sequences that have V and J called. A share of the clones is absent; for the studies checked, an unresolved V gene accounts for under half, and the remainder has no known explanation. From that table come the V and J calls and clone size; the DNA was used to work out D and trimming. The sample table records roughly 100,000 clones; around 63% of these occur just once. The biggest ten clones account for 3.2% of the sample.

Relative to germline, V is 4 bases shorter and J is 9 bases shorter, with 14 bases between their ends. CDR1 SGHNT and CDR2 YYREEE are derived from the germline V gene (reference sequence). The CDR3, cysteine through phenylalanine, is 13 amino acids long. Of the read, only the CDR3 DNA is kept; its 39 bases are in frame from base 1. Points the paper makes about the study in general: The cohort was sequenced for TCR beta chains only, and without alpha or paired-chain data the features that could be detected were limited. Cytomegalovirus status was reported to be diagnosed by the classifier with high specificity and sensitivity in both the original and validation cohorts. In a later analysis, most CMV-associated TCR beta chains were found to appear HLA-restricted, with HLA associations seemingly driven largely by CMV exposure. A cluster of highly shared sequence variants was judged likely to be a technical artifact of the sequencing pipeline. Some IMGT-functional V segments, including TRBV6-2 and TRBV6-3, could not be distinguished by the 87-base-pair reads and were therefore excluded. Roughly uniform sequencing depth across donors was assumed in presence/absence analyses, although this assumption may not hold. Because some donors lacked HLA typing at each locus, the association tests relied only on the typed subset. The earlier analysis of fewer than 750 of the donors excluded 15 to 20 rarely observed V segments, including chromosome 9 orphons, because counts were too low. According to the authors, the approach could potentially be generalized to other disease states and immunological phenotypes. A few of the identified cytomegalovirus-associated TCR beta chains were confirmed in vitro to be specific for cytomegalovirus antigens. In a later analysis, TCR association rates were found to vary across HLA loci, with the most associated TCRs seen for DRB1 alleles and the fewest for HLA-C alleles. Correlated functional status among segregating V segments might be attributable to linkage disequilibrium, but an unknown experimental factor could not be ruled out. According to a later analysis, parvovirus B19, influenza, CMV and Epstein-Barr virus appeared linked to several top co-occurrence clusters. Immune exposure information for the cohort was limited to CMV serostatus. A later analysis associated about 17,000 TCR beta sequences with specific HLA alleles at a false discovery rate of 0.05. In a later genetic analysis, fewer N-insertions in productive TCRs were reported among donors in an Asian-associated ancestry cluster than the approximately 670-donor mean. Broadly in line with IMGT annotations, most TCR beta V segments showed up in productive rearrangements about 90% or about 30% of the time in an earlier analysis of around 550 of the donors. Most TCR sequences were observed very rarely across donors, whereas some public TCRs were present in many individuals. When HLA alleles, especially DR and DQ, strongly co-occurred, attributing TCR associations to individual alleles was difficult. The study gave a list of over 150 TCR beta chains associated with cytomegalovirus. A later genetic analysis associated a missense DCLRE1C variant with V-gene and J-gene trimming of TCR beta chains, and an independent cohort replicated the association. In a later analysis, HLA-associated TCR beta chains showed more clonal expansion and lower generation probabilities than non-associated chains that were equally common. A further reported finding was that TCR beta sequences accurately predicted the HLA-A and HLA-B alleles for most subjects in the first cohort.

To note about this clone: No cognate antigen has been identified for it. The record has no base qualities; no much larger clone is one base away.

The sequenced sample consisted of PBMCs. The receptor's source is a man aged 25 to 40 in good health and CMV-seronegative. The chain couples TRBV5-4 to TRBJ2-1; TRBD2 might be the D gene, on 6 matching bases. The nucleotide sequence reads TGTGCCAGCAGCACGGGACTCCAGGGTGAGCAGTTCTTC. Translated, it reads CASSTGLQGEQFF.